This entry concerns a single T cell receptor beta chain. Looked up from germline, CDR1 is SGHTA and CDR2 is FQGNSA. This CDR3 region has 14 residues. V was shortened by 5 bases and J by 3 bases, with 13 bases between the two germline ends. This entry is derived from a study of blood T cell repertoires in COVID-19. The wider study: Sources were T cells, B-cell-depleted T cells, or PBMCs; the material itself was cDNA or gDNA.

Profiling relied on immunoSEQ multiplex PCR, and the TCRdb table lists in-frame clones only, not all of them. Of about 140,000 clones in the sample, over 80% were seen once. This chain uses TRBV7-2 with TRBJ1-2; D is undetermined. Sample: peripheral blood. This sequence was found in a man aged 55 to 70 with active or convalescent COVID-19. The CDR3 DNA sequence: TGTGCCAGCAGCCCGCGAGGTTCTCACTATGGCTACACCTTC. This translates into CASSPRGSHYGYTF.